This TCR beta chain was observed in a study of cytomegalovirus exposure and HLA in healthy donors. Study-level points and caveats: Later analysis placed DRB1 highest and HLA-C lowest in TCR association rates, which differed by HLA locus. Sequences of the TCR beta chain were said to predict the HLA-A and HLA-B alleles of most subjects accurately. Despite most TCR sequences being rare, some public TCRs occurred in many donors.

PCR primers comprised 60 Vbeta and 13 Jbeta primers. The assay was immunoSEQ multiplex PCR, and TCRdb's table has in-frame clones only and misses some. The table lists roughly 230,000 clones, 92% of them singletons. The CDR3 length is 12 residues. V lost 2 bases and J lost 5, with 7 bases in between. The germline V gene has CDR1 SEHNR and CDR2 FQNEAQ (reference sequence). In this sample, this clone turned up once. No antigen is known for it. The sequence came from a girl aged 2 to 9 in good health and CMV-seronegative. Sequencing was performed on PBMCs. V gene TRBV7-9 combines with J gene TRBJ2-7; TRBD1 is a possible D gene (6 bases). CDR3 sequence (DNA): TGTGCCAGCAGCTTAAAGGGGGACGAGCAGTACTTC. Translation gives CASSLKGDEQYF.